This T cell receptor beta chain originates from a study of blood T cell repertoires in COVID-19. In the study overall: Whether acute or convalescent, the COVID-19 samples came from the United States, Italy and Spain.

The V end lost 6 bases, the J end lost 7 bases, and 13 bases lay between the germline ends. CDR1 LNHDA and CDR2 SQIVND come from the germline V gene (reference sequence). The CDR3 is made up of 14 amino acids. In the original processing: Reference gene primers were amplified, and this amplification served to estimate nucleated cell counts. TCRdb's table, derived via immunoSEQ multiplex PCR, lists solely in-frame clones and lacks some. V and J calls plus clone size are reproduced from that table; the DNA served to infer D and trimming. Among tens of thousands of clones, about 90% were seen once, and the ten largest hold under 55%.

The rearrangement uses TRBV19 and TRBJ1-6; no definite D call. This TCR derives from a human donor in a cohort sampled during active COVID-19. The sequenced material came from peripheral blood. This CDR3 is CASRSEVENSPLHF. CDR3 in DNA: TGTGCCAGTAGATCCGAAGTAGAAAATTCACCCCTCCACTTT. The variable domain in full, completed from reference TRBV19 and TRBJ1-6, reads DGGITQSPKYLFRKEGQNVTLSCEQNLNHDAMYWYRQDPGQGLRLIYYSQIVNDFQKGDIAEGYSVSREKKESFPLTVTSAQKNPTAFYLCASRSEVENSPLHFGNGTRLTVT.